This T cell receptor beta chain was sequenced for a study of T cell responses to AZD1222 COVID-19 vaccine. Study results and limitations: Within unmutated variant regions lay the reported targets of nearly half of spike-specific TCRs. White British donors predominated, females outnumbered males, and clonal diversity was possibly underestimated.

Trimming removed 6 bases from V and 6 bases from J; junction bases left unmatched: 10. From germline, CDR1 is MNHEY and CDR2 SVGAGI. The CDR3 spans 15 residues. Some clones are missing from TCRdb's copy, which holds only in-frame ones; the method was immunoSEQ multiplex PCR. In the table there are 95,000 to 150,000 clones, 70% to 90% of which are singletons. A remark on this clone: The antigen is undetermined.

Sequences were derived from peripheral blood, sampled on day 0 of AZD1222 vaccination. This TCR derives from an adult in good health. V gene TRBV6-5 combines with J gene TRBJ1-4, with 7 bases lining up with TRBD1. The CDR3 DNA follows: TGTGCCAGCAGGACACTCTCAGGGGGGGATGAAAAACTGTTTTTT. Translation gives CASRTLSGGDEKLFF.